Included here is one TCR beta chain sequence, with context. This clone appeared once. Which antigen it targets is not known. No per-base quality is available; no much larger clone lies one base away. These data come from a study of blood T cell repertoires in COVID-19 (dated by TCRdb to 2018 to 2021). With regard to the full study: Samples covering the acute and convalescent phases of COVID-19 were provided by collaborators in the United States, Italy and Spain. The material from the prospective study consisted of cDNA or gDNA derived from T cells, B-cell-depleted T cells, or PBMCs. Deeply sampled blood TCRbeta repertoires from subjects exposed to, actively infected with, or recovered from COVID-19 were included in the dataset. The repertoires were made available in a free public database intended to serve as a resource for research on the immune response to SARS-CoV-2. The samples were drawn from the first 160 participants of the ongoing ImmuneRACE study and from 1,254 subjects provided by 6 global collaborators. A de-identified subject ID, COVID-19 status, age in years and sex were almost always included in the sample metadata. Where available, HLA class I and class II types were taken from metadata supplied by the sample provider and were not determined by assay-based typing.

Collaborating institutions collected whole blood in K2EDTA tubes following their own protocols. For TCRbeta analysis, collaborators shipped samples as frozen whole blood, isolated PBMCs, or DNA extracted from either of those sample types. The full study reports these points: The amount of clinical and demographic metadata varied by source and participant and was provided uncurated.

The immunoSEQ Assay, a bias-controlled multiplex PCR, was used to amplify TCRbeta CDR3 regions from genomic DNA. On the study's bioinformatics: The number of nucleated cells in each sample was estimated from the amplification of reference gene primers within the assay. To quantify the absolute abundance of each unique TCRbeta CDR3 rearrangement, sequence reads were collapsed and filtered. For each sample, productive Simpson clonality was calculated as the square root of Simpson's diversity index over productive rearrangements. The clones in this table, taken by TCRdb from immuneACCESS, are in-frame only. Not every clone is retained; where verified, under half of the shortfall comes from an unresolved V gene, and the cause of the rest is unknown. The V and J calls and clone size are taken from that table; D and trimming were inferred from the DNA. The sample table records about 27,000 clones; approximately 64% of these occur just once. The top ten clonotypes cover roughly 7.2% of the sample.

The CDR3 starts with the cysteine, ends with the phenylalanine, and has 14 residues. Of all the DNA, just the CDR3 is kept, 42 bases in frame from base 1. Via the germline V gene, CDR1 is SGHRS and CDR2 YFSETQ. At the junction V is shortened by 9 bases and J by 6 bases; bases outside the gene matches: 9. This receptor was identified in a man aged 60-69 years with active or convalescent COVID-19. This receptor chain uses TRBV5-1 and TRBJ1-6; 7 central nucleotides agree with TRBD1. The sequenced sample consisted of peripheral blood. The CDR3 region reads CATSRGDSNSPLHF. The sequenced DNA: TGCGCCACCTCACGTGGGGACAGTAATTCACCCCTCCACTTT.